These 25 T cell receptor beta chains share one sample of origin, sequenced in a study of human versus mouse CDR3 diversity and MHC coevolution. Assay used: immunoSEQ multiplex PCR; TCRdb lists only in-frame clones, some missing. This sample has fewer than 80,000 clones, with approximately 90% found just once. Sequences were obtained from naive CD4+ T cells from blood. Indicated subset: CD45RO-negative CD62L-positive naive CD4 T cells. The receptors come from a person between 25 and 70 years old in good health.

This chain links TRBV2 with TRBJ2-1, with D unclear. The germline CDR1 and CDR2 sequences are SNHLY and FYNNEI. There are 13 residues in the CDR3. Trimming took 4 bases from V and 8 from J, leaving 12 bases between them. DNA for the CDR3: TGTGCCAGCAGTGGGGCGCAGTTCTATGAGCAGTTCTTC. It is translated as CASSGAQFYEQFF.

The chain is built from TRBV19 and TRBJ2-3; 8 bases align to TRBD2. Losses at the gene ends were 7 bases for V and 2 bases for J; bases not matched to a gene: 2. Germline assignment: CDR1 LNHDA and CDR2 SQIVND (reference sequence). The CDR3 consists of 13 residues. CDR3: CASTGGATDTQYF. The CDR3 DNA reads TGTGCCAGTACGGGGGGGGCCACAGATACGCAGTATTTT.

This clone was seen once. This sequence joins TRBV6-1 and TRBJ2-7, with a tentative D call TRBD1 (6 bases). V shed 3 bases and J shed 4 bases, with 13 bases lying between them. Germline V CDR1 and CDR2: MNHNS, SASEGT. This CDR3 has 14 residues. DNA for the CDR3: TGTGCCAGCAGTGACTTGACAGGAACGTACGAGCAGTACTTC. It encodes CASSDLTGTYEQYF.

This chain uses TRBV19 with TRBJ2-2; 15 bases are shared with TRBD2. This CDR3 is built from 17 residues. J was trimmed by 2 bases and V by 4 bases; bases with no gene match: 2. Germline lookup yields CDR1 LNHDA and CDR2 SQIVND (reference sequence). CDR3 DNA sequence: TGTGCCAGTAGTAGGACTAGCGGGAGGGGAAACACCGGGGAGCTGTTTTTT. Its protein is CASSRTSGRGNTGELFF.

The chain employs TRBV19 and TRBJ1-4; 7 bases match TRBD1. Germline-derived CDR1 and CDR2 are LNHDA and SQIVND (reference sequence). The CDR3 is made up of 14 amino acids. The trim removed 5 bases at V and 8 bases at J, leaving 8 bases unmatched. The CDR3 is CASSPPGGGEKLFF. The CDR3 nucleotides read TGTGCCAGTAGTCCGCCAGGGGGTGGCGAAAAACTGTTTTTT.

This chain uses TRBV11-2 with TRBJ2-7, with D hard to call. The germline V gene has CDR1 SGHAT and CDR2 FQNNGV. This CDR3 spans 15 amino acids. Trimming removed 5 bases at V and 3 bases at J, with 17 bases between. CDR3 nucleotide sequence: TGTGCCAGCAGCCCCAGGCGCCTGCCGGACTACGAGCAGTACTTC. It encodes CASSPRRLPDYEQYF.

This clone was counted once. This sequence joins TRBV27 and TRBJ2-5; D perhaps matches TRBD1 (6 bases). TRBJ2-7 matches the DNA end more closely, so the J call is doubtful. Germline assignment: CDR1 MNHEY and CDR2 SMNVEV (reference sequence). CDR3 length: 13 amino acids. CDR3 nucleotides: TGTGCCAGCAGACGCACAGGGAACGACGAGCAGTACTTC. Protein: CASRRTGNDEQYF.

This chain links TRBV6-1 with TRBJ2-7; D is undetermined. Trimming shortened V by 1 base and J by 1 base, and 11 bases separated the two germline ends. Germline V lookup: CDR1 MNHNS, CDR2 SASEGT. This CDR3 region has 15 residues. CDR3 loop: CASSEGSLASYEQYF. In DNA form, the CDR3 reads TGTGCCAGCAGTGAAGGGTCGTTGGCTTCCTACGAGCAGTACTTC.

The chain uses TRBV6-5 and TRBJ1-1, with 8 bases aligning to TRBD1. This CDR3 contains 13 residues. Germline loops: CDR1 MNHEY, CDR2 SVGAGI. With 6 bases clipped from V and 5 bases from J, the junction kept 5 bases outside the gene matches. Here the CDR3 DNA reads TGTGCCAGCAGACGGACAGGGATGACTGAAGCTTTCTTT. It specifies CASRRTGMTEAFF.

The chain links TRBV2 to TRBJ1-1, with TRBD1 matching 7 bases. With 6 bases clipped from V and 6 bases from J, the junction kept 7 bases outside the gene matches. The germline V gene encodes CDR1 SNHLY and CDR2 FYNNEI. CDR3 length equals 13 residues. The CDR3 region has the DNA TGTGCCAGCAGACAGACAGGGACCGCTGAAGCTTTCTTT. This encodes CASRQTGTAEAFF. The variable domain in full, with the rest retrieved from reference TRBV2 and TRBJ1-1, is EPEVTQTPSHQVTQMGQEVILRCVPISNHLYFYWYRQILGQKVEFLVSFYNNEISEKSEIFDDQFSVERPDGSNFTLKIRSTKLEDSAMYFCASRQTGTAEAFFGQGTRLTVV.

The CDR3 coding sequence is TGTGCCAGCAGCTCCTTGCTGGGACTAGCGGGAGTAGGAGATACGCAGTATTTT. This encodes CASSSLLGLAGVGDTQYF. The chain carries TRBV7-9 and TRBJ2-3; TRBD2 aligns across 14 bases. J lost 5 bases, V lost 4 bases, and 11 bases had no gene match. This CDR3 has 18 residues. Germline CDR1 and CDR2: SEHNR and FQNEAQ (reference sequence).

This clone occurred a few times. As DNA, the CDR3 is TGTGCCAGCAGCAAAGAGGACAGGACCTATGGCTACACCTTC. This codes for CASSKEDRTYGYTF. V gene TRBV21-1 combines with J gene TRBJ1-2; the table gives TRBD1 as D, unverified against the DNA. TRBV21-1 corresponds to a pseudogene. The CDR3 is 14 amino acids.

This clone was seen once. The chain has TRBV27 and TRBJ2-5, with 8 bases that match TRBD1. The end of the DNA is better explained by TRBJ2-7, so the J call may be wrong. Germline V gene data show CDR1 as MNHEY and CDR2 as SMNVEV (reference sequence). This CDR3 region has 14 residues. CDR3: CASSSQTGDYEQYF. CDR3 DNA sequence: TGTGCCAGCAGTTCACAGACAGGGGACTACGAGCAGTACTTC.

The chain has TRBV14 and TRBJ1-2; 7 nucleotides match TRBD1. Trimming cost V 4 bases and J 2 bases; bases outside gene matches: 7. The CDR3 runs to 15 residues. Germline assignment: CDR1 SGHDN and CDR2 FVKESK. This CDR3 reads CASSPLGQANYGYTF. The CDR3 bases are TGTGCCAGCAGCCCCTTAGGACAGGCGAACTATGGCTACACCTTC.

The chain couples TRBV20-1 to TRBJ2-5; no clear D. The V gene's germline CDR1 is DFQATT and CDR2 SNEGSKA (reference sequence). There are 11 residues in the CDR3. The V gene lost 4 bases and the J gene lost 3 bases, with 6 bases spanning the gap. The CDR3, as DNA: TGCAGTGCTACCATAGAAGAGACCCAGTACTTC. Its protein product is CSATIEETQYF.

This clone showed up just a few times. The chain uses TRBV19 and TRBJ2-1; 7 nucleotides line up with TRBD1. CDR3 length: 13 amino acids. Trimming at V came to 3 bases and at J to 9 bases, leaving 5 bases not matched to a gene. Germline V gene sequence: CDR1 LNHDA, CDR2 SQIVND (reference sequence). The DNA of the CDR3 is TGTGCCAGTAGTATCCCCGCAGGGGGTGAGCAGTTCTTC. Protein product: CASSIPAGGEQFF.

This sequence joins TRBV30 and TRBJ1-3; D call uncertain. CDR1 is GTSNPN, CDR2 SVGIG, per germline (reference sequence). With 0 bases removed from V and 3 bases from J, the gap between germline ends came to 3 bases. This CDR3 has 12 residues. The CDR3 DNA reads as TGTGCCTGGAGTGTACTTGGAAACACCATATATTTT. It encodes CAWSVLGNTIYF. The entire variable domain, with the rest obtained from reference TRBV30 and TRBJ1-3, is as follows: SQTIHQWPATLVQPVGSPLSLECTVEGTSNPNLYWYRQAAGRGLQLLFYSVGIGQISSEVPQNLSASRPQDRQFILSSKKLLLSDSGFYLCAWSVLGNTIYFGEGSWLTVV.

CDR3 region: CASSSPGTSGLEQFF. CDR3 in DNA: TGTGCCAGCAGTTCCCCCGGGACTAGCGGACTTGAGCAGTTCTTC. The V and J genes are TRBV28 and TRBJ2-1; 11 positions agree with TRBD2. Trimming took 4 bases from V and 9 from J; bases not matched to a gene: 8. The CDR3 contains 15 residues. Germline V gene data show CDR1 as MDHEN and CDR2 as SYDVKM.

This clone was detected once. The chain couples TRBV11-1 to TRBJ1-4, with D hard to call. V was trimmed by 5 bases and J by 2 bases, leaving 9 bases between them. The CDR3 extends over 14 amino acids. Germline values: CDR1 SGHAT, CDR2 FQDESV (reference sequence). The CDR3 is CASSPMRTNEKLFF. The CDR3 region has the DNA TGTGCCAGCAGCCCTATGAGGACTAATGAAAAACTGTTTTTT.

The J gene is TRBJ1-5, the V gene TRBV2; tentatively, D is TRBD1 (6 bases). Germline lookup yields CDR1 SNHLY and CDR2 FYNNEI. The CDR3 spans 14 residues. V was cut by 6 bases and J by 4 bases, with 13 bases left in between. DNA for the CDR3: TGTGCCAGCAGCGACAGGTTGGCGAATCAGCCCCAGCATTTT. Amino acids: CASSDRLANQPQHF.

J is TRBJ1-6 and V is TRBV6-5; tentative D call: TRBD1 (5 bases). CDR3 length equals 15 residues. CDR1 is MNHEY, CDR2 SVGAGI, per germline. The V and J ends lost 2 bases and 9 bases respectively, with 14 bases between them. CDR3 residues: CASSYRPGLGSPLHF. CDR3 DNA: TGTGCCAGCAGTTACCGGCCAGGGTTGGGTTCACCCCTCCACTTT.

J is TRBJ1-1 and V is TRBV9; D is uncertain. Germline V gene sequence: CDR1 SGDLS, CDR2 YYNGEE. The germline V and J ends were trimmed by 0 bases and 0 bases, with 9 bases remaining between them. This CDR3 is built from 15 residues. The CDR3 nucleotides read TGTGCCAGCAGCGTAGGAGGAGGTTTGAACACTGAAGCTTTCTTT. Protein: CASSVGGGLNTEAFF.

The chain couples TRBV6-6 to TRBJ1-1, with TRBD1 as a possible D gene (5 bases). V shed 1 base and J shed 1 base, with 10 bases lying between them. Germline lookup yields CDR1 MNHNY and CDR2 SVGAGI (reference sequence). The CDR3 has 15 amino acids. The CDR3 DNA reads as TGTGCCAGCAGTTACTTAGGCAGGGAGAACACTGAAGCTTTCTTT. Translation: CASSYLGRENTEAFF.

This clone was counted once. The gene calls are TRBV7-9 and TRBJ2-3, with 9 bases that match TRBD2. This CDR3 spans 18 amino acids. V shed 3 bases, J shed 1 base, and the junction held 11 bases outside the gene matches. CDR1 is SEHNR and CDR2 is FQNEAQ in the germline V gene (reference sequence). CDR3 nucleotides: TGTGCCAGCAGCTTGAGCGGGGGGATTCCCACTGGCACAGATACGCAGTATTTT. Residues: CASSLSGGIPTGTDTQYF.

The chain combines TRBV27 with TRBJ2-1; TRBD2 agrees at 11 bases. V was pared by 5 bases and J by 4 bases, with 7 bases of the junction left unmatched. The CDR3 spans 16 residues. Germline V CDR1 and CDR2: MNHEY, SMNVEV (reference sequence). The CDR3 is CASSGPRLAGYNEQFF. CDR3 DNA sequence: TGTGCCAGCAGTGGACCCCGACTAGCGGGGTACAATGAGCAGTTCTTC.